This TCR beta chain was documented in a study of T cells in Graves' hyperthyroidism and ophthalmopathy. General study findings and limits: Ophthalmopathy was model-predicted a median approximately 6.9 months pre-onset.

CDR1 is MGHRA and CDR2 is YSYEKL in the germline V gene. V lost 2 bases to trimming and J lost 5 bases; unmatched junction nucleotides: 14. The CDR3 extends over 18 amino acids. The TCR beta CDR3 regions underwent amplification using RNA transcripts as the source. The study used the HTBI primer set for a first-round RT-PCR of the TCR CDR3. One entry per CDR3 protein, called by TCRdb with MiXCR from the multiplex PCR reads. In the table there are hundreds of thousands of distinct CDR3 sequences, around 21% of which are singletons. Note on this clonotype: No antigen is known for it.

The rearrangement links TRBV4-1 to TRBJ2-5; 10 bases line up with TRBD1. The sample consisted of blood. The clonotype comes from a man aged 25-45 years with Graves' ophthalmopathy. CDR3 amino acids: CASSQSSGGTGAGETQYF. The CDR3 DNA reads as TGCGCCAGCAGCCAAAGTAGTGGGGGGACAGGGGCTGGGGAGACCCAGTACTTC.